The 22 T cell receptor beta chains below come from one sample, sequenced in a study of blood T cell repertoires in COVID-19. Method: immunoSEQ multiplex PCR; TCRdb's copy keeps in-frame clones and lacks some. The table has about 370,000 clones, 85% to 90% seen once. Source material: PBMCs or T cells enriched from blood (not recorded which). The receptors derive from a woman between 25 and 40 years old who had recovered from COVID-19.

This chain links TRBV6-5 with TRBJ1-3; TRBD1 might be the D (6 bases). The V and J ends lost 4 bases and 4 bases respectively, with 11 bases between them. The CDR3 is 14 residues long. CDR1 MNHEY and CDR2 SVGAGI come from the germline V gene. The CDR3 here is CASSFGDTGNTIYF. CDR3 nucleotide sequence: TGTGCCAGCAGTTTCGGGGACACCGGAAACACCATATATTTT.

The genes are TRBV3-1 (or the pseudogene TRBV3-2) and TRBJ2-4; no reliable D call. Germline V gene sequence: CDR1 LGHDT, CDR2 YNNKEL (reference sequence). Trimming left V 2 bases short and J 11 bases short, with 13 bases between. There are 13 residues in the CDR3. The CDR3 DNA reads TGTGCCAGCAGCCAATTCCCCGTCCCCTTTCAGTACTTC. Its translation: CASSQFPVPFQYF.

This clone was observed a few times. The gene calls are TRBV6-6 and TRBJ1-5; D perhaps matches TRBD1 (5 bases). V was shortened by 10 bases and J by 1 base, with 14 bases between the two germline ends. The germline V gene has CDR1 MNHNY and CDR2 SVGAGI (reference sequence). The CDR3 runs to 14 residues. The CDR3, as DNA: TGTGCCACCCTCCGGGGGATGAGCAATCAGCCCCAGCATTTT. Its translation: CATLRGMSNQPQHF.

This sequence joins TRBV7-3 and TRBJ2-7; the D gene is possibly TRBD1 (5 bases). Between the trimmed V and J ends, which lost 1 base and 3 bases, there was a span of 13 bases. Germline CDR1 reads SGHTA; CDR2 reads FQGTGA. This CDR3 contains 15 residues. CDR3 sequence: CASSLIGWGYYEQYF. CDR3 DNA sequence: TGTGCCAGCAGCTTAATAGGGTGGGGCTACTACGAGCAGTACTTC.

CDR3 coding DNA: TGTGCCAGCAGCCCGGGACTAGCGGGGCCTATAGGTAATGAGCAGTTCTTC. It is translated as CASSPGLAGPIGNEQFF. This chain joins TRBV7-3 and TRBJ2-1, with TRBD2 identical over 13 bases. This CDR3 is 17 amino acids long. V lost 5 bases and J lost 7; bases outside the gene matches: 11. The germline CDR1 and CDR2 sequences are SGHTA and FQGTGA.

V and J are TRBV18 and TRBJ1-1; D unresolved. CDR3 size: 12 residues. Trimming took off 5 bases at V and 3 bases at J, with 7 bases between the two ends. Germline V gene data show CDR1 as KGHSH and CDR2 as LQKENI. The chain's CDR3 is CASSTRDTEAFF. The DNA of the CDR3 is TGTGCCAGCTCAACTCGGGACACTGAAGCTTTCTTT. Full variable domain (remainder filled in from reference TRBV18 and TRBJ1-1): NAGVMQNPRHLVRRRGQEARLRCSPMKGHSHVYWYRQLPEEGLKFMVYLQKENIIDESGMPKERFSAEFPKEGPSILRIQQVVRGDSAAYFCASSTRDTEAFFGQGTRLTVV.

The V and J genes are TRBV7-8 and TRBJ1-3, with D tentatively TRBD1 (5 bases). The CDR3 contains 16 residues. V lost 4 bases and J 0 bases, leaving 13 bases between the germline ends. Germline V gene lookup returns CDR1 SGHVS and CDR2 FQNEAQ. CDR3 protein: CASSYRQISSGNTIYF. The CDR3 DNA is TGTGCCAGCAGCTACCGACAGATAAGCTCTGGAAACACCATATATTTT.

This clone occurred a few times. This chain connects TRBV4-1 to TRBJ1-1, with 10 bases identical to TRBD1. The CDR3 covers 14 residues. Germline V gives CDR1 MGHRA, CDR2 YSYEKL. V gave up 7 bases and J gave up 8 bases; unmatched junction bases: 10. CDR3 sequence (DNA): TGCGCCAGCACCGGGACAGGGGCCATCCTAGAAGCTTTCTTT. Its protein is CASTGTGAILEAFF.

This sequence joins TRBV7-9 and TRBJ1-4; D possibly corresponds to TRBD1 (6 bases). This CDR3 is built from 15 residues. Germline lookup yields CDR1 SEHNR and CDR2 FQNEAQ (reference sequence). The germline V and J ends were trimmed by 2 bases and 6 bases, with 13 bases remaining between them. CDR3 amino acids: CASSLFAAGDEKLFF. Written as DNA, the CDR3 is TGTGCCAGCAGCTTATTTGCGGCAGGGGATGAAAAACTGTTTTTT.

To note about this clone: Other DNA sequences in the sample encode the same CDR3. This sequence joins TRBV3-1 (or the pseudogene TRBV3-2) and TRBJ1-2; the D gene is possibly TRBD1 (6 bases). This CDR3 has 14 amino acids. Per germline, CDR1 LGHDT and CDR2 YNNKEL (reference sequence). V lost 0 bases and J 5 bases, leaving 10 bases between the germline ends. This CDR3 reads CASSQDLTGYGYTF. The CDR3 coding sequence is TGTGCCAGCAGCCAAGATTTGACAGGATATGGCTACACCTTC.

The CDR3 DNA is TGCAGTGCTAGTAGGTTGATCTCTGGACAGGGGGGTAGCGACTACACCTTC. Protein sequence: CSASRLISGQGGSDYTF. The chain joins TRBV20-1 to TRBJ1-2; 10 bases are a match to TRBD1. This CDR3 has 17 amino acids. V was clipped by 3 bases and J by 10 bases; unmatched bases: 20. Germline V lookup: CDR1 DFQATT, CDR2 SNEGSKA (reference sequence).

The chain has TRBV5-1 and TRBJ1-2; possibly TRBD1 for D (6 bases). Germline CDR1 and CDR2: SGHRS and YFSETQ. V shed 1 base and J shed 6 bases, with 16 bases lying between them. CDR3 length equals 15 residues. This CDR3 reads CASSLLGTSQNGYTF. The DNA for the CDR3 is TGCGCCAGCAGCTTGCTAGGGACAAGCCAAAATGGCTACACCTTC.

The V and J genes are TRBV5-1 and TRBJ2-1; a weak D match, TRBD2 (5 bases). Germline assignment: CDR1 SGHRS and CDR2 YFSETQ. Trimming took 2 bases from V and 10 from J, leaving 13 bases between them. This CDR3 is built from 13 residues. The CDR3 DNA follows: TGCGCCAGCAGCTTAGGGCGGGTGGTGGAGCAGTTCTTC. It is translated as CASSLGRVVEQFF.

V gene TRBV27 combines with J gene TRBJ1-5; 8 bases line up with TRBD1. J was trimmed by 5 bases and V by 5 bases; bases with no gene match: 11. This CDR3 region has 16 residues. Germline CDR1 and CDR2: MNHEY and SMNVEV (reference sequence). CDR3 nucleotide sequence: TGTGCCAGCAGTCCCCTCGTAACAGGGGGTCATCAGCCCCAGCATTTT. Translated: CASSPLVTGGHQPQHF.

This clone appeared a single time. Written as DNA, the CDR3 is TGTGCCAGCTCACCCGGCGGGGCCTGGGATGAGCAGTTCTTC. Its translation: CASSPGGAWDEQFF. The V gene is TRBV18, the J gene TRBJ2-1, with D possibly being TRBD2 (6 bases). V was cut by 3 bases and J by 8 bases, with 14 bases left in between. The V gene's germline CDR1 is KGHSH and CDR2 LQKENI. This CDR3 has 14 residues.

This chain connects TRBV9 to TRBJ2-7, with 7 bases identical to TRBD1. CDR1 is SGDLS, CDR2 YYNGEE, per germline. The junction had 10 bases not matched to a gene; V was cut back by 10 bases and J by 6 bases. This CDR3 has 12 amino acids. CDR3 sequence reads: CARTGDFFEQYF. CDR3 sequence (DNA): TGTGCCCGGACAGGAGATTTTTTCGAGCAGTACTTC.

The chain joins TRBV7-2 to TRBJ1-2; the match to TRBD1 covers 10 bases. V lost 8 bases and J lost 2; bases outside the gene matches: 8. CDR3 length: 15 amino acids. The germline V gene encodes CDR1 SGHTA and CDR2 FQGNSA. Written as DNA, the CDR3 is TGTGCCAGCGGAGAACCGGGACAGGGGAACTATGGCTACACCTTC. This sequence encodes CASGEPGQGNYGYTF.

This rearrangement joins TRBV6-1 to TRBJ1-4; no clear D. This CDR3 comprises 17 residues. Per germline, CDR1 MNHNS and CDR2 SASEGT. The ends were cut back, 1 base at V and 4 bases at J, with 16 bases in the middle. The CDR3 DNA reads as TGTGCCAGCAGTGAAGACAATCAGTCTTACCTTAATGAAAAACTGTTTTTT. It is translated as CASSEDNQSYLNEKLFF.

The rearrangement joins TRBV28 to TRBJ1-3; 9 bases are shared with TRBD1. In germline, CDR1 is MDHEN, CDR2 SYDVKM. After removal of 5 bases from V and 2 bases from J, the junction contained 10 bases not matched to a gene. The CDR3 covers 17 residues. The CDR3 here is CASSLVGQGSPGNTIYF. CDR3 sequence (DNA): TGTGCCAGCAGTCTTGTGGGACAGGGTAGCCCTGGAAACACCATATATTTT.

The chain joins TRBV7-2 to TRBJ2-1, with D possibly TRBD1 on 6 matching bases. Trimming took 5 bases from V and 5 from J, leaving 22 bases between them. Germline V gene lookup returns CDR1 SGHTA and CDR2 FQGNSA. The CDR3 covers 17 residues. The CDR3 region has the DNA TGTGCCAGCAGCCTCCCGAGGGGGATTTTCGCAGACAATGAGCAGTTCTTC. Residues: CASSLPRGIFADNEQFF.

The chain joins TRBV10-3 to TRBJ1-5, with D maybe TRBD1 (5 bases). The CDR3 loop spans 15 amino acids. From germline, CDR1 is ENHRY and CDR2 SYGVKD. Between the trimmed V and J ends, which lost 1 base and 0 bases, there was a span of 7 bases. CDR3 in amino acids: CAISEWGDSNQPQHF. The DNA for the CDR3 is TGTGCCATCAGTGAGTGGGGGGATAGCAATCAGCCCCAGCATTTT.

This clone has just one count. The chain joins TRBV5-6 to TRBJ1-2; the D gene is possibly TRBD1 (5 bases). The V gene lost 4 bases and the J gene lost 8 bases, with 15 bases spanning the gap. This CDR3 spans 13 amino acids. CDR1 is SGHDT and CDR2 is YYEEEE in the germline V gene. The CDR3 sequence: CASSHPGAWGYTF. The CDR3 region has the DNA TGTGCCAGCAGCCACCCTGGGGCGTGGGGCTACACCTTC.